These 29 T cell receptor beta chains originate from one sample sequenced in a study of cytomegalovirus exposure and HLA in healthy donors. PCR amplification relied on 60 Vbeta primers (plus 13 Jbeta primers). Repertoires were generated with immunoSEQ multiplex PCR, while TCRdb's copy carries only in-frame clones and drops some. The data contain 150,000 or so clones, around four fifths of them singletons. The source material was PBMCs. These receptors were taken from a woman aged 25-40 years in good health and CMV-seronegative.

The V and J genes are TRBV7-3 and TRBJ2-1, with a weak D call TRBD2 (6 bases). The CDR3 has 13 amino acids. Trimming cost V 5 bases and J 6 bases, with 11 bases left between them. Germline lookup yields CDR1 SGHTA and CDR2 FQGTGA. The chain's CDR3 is CASSPGTLNEQFF. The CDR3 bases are TGTGCCAGCAGCCCAGGGACTCTCAATGAGCAGTTCTTC.

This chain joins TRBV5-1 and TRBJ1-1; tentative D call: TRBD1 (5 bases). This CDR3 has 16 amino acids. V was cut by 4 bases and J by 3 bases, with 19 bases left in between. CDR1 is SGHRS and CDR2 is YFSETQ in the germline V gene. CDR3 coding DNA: TGCGCCAGCAGCCCAACGGGACTTTCTTGGTACACTGAAGCTTTCTTT. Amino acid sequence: CASSPTGLSWYTEAFF.

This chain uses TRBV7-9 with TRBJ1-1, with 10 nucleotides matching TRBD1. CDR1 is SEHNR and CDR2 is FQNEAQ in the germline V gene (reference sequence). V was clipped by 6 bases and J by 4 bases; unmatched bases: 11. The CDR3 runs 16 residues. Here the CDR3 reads CASRLWDRGFGTEAFF. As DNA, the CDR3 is TGTGCCAGCAGATTATGGGACAGGGGATTTGGCACTGAAGCTTTCTTT.

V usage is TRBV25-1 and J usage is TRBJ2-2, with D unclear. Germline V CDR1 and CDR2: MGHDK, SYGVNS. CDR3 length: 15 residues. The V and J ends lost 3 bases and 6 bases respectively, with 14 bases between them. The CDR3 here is CASSEVGLGSGELFF. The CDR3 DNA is TGTGCCAGCAGTGAGGTCGGGTTAGGTTCCGGGGAGCTGTTTTTT. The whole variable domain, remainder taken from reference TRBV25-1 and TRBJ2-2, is EADIYQTPRYLVIGTGKKITLECSQTMGHDKMYWYQQDPGMELHLIHYSYGVNSTEKGDLSSESTVSRIRTEHFPLTLESARPSHTSQYLCASSEVGLGSGELFFGEGSRLTVL.

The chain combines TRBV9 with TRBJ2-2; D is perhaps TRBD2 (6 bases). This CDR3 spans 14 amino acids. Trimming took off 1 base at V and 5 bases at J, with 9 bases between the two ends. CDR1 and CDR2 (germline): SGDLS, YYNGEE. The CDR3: CASSVIGGTGELFF. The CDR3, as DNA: TGTGCCAGCAGCGTAATTGGAGGGACCGGGGAGCTGTTTTTT.

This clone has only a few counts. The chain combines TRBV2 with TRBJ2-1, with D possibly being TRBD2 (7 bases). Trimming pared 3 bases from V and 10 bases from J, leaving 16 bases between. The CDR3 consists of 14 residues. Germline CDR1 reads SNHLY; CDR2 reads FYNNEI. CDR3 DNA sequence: TGTGCCAGCAGTGAGGGGGGGGCCGCCAGGGAGCAGTTCTTC. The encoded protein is CASSEGGAAREQFF.

CDR3 bases: TGTGCCAGTAGCAGGGCTCCCGGTGAAAAACTGTTTTTT. It codes for CASSRAPGEKLFF. The chain combines TRBV19 with TRBJ1-4; possible D gene TRBD1, 5 bases. CDR3 length: 13 amino acids. With 6 bases removed from V and 7 bases from J, the gap between germline ends came to 12 bases. Germline CDR1 reads LNHDA; CDR2 reads SQIVND (reference sequence).

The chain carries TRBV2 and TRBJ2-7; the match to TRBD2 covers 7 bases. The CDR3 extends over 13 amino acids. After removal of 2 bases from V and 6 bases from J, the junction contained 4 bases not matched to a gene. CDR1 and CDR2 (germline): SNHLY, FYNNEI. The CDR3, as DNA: TGTGCCAGCAGTGAAACAACGGGAGGCGAGCAGTACTTC. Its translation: CASSETTGGEQYF.

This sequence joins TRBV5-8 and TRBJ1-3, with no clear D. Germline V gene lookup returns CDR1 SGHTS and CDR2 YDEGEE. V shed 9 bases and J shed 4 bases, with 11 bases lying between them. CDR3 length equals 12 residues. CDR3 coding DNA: TGTGCCACCAGAAGAAGCGGAAACACCATATATTTT. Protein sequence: CATRRSGNTIYF.

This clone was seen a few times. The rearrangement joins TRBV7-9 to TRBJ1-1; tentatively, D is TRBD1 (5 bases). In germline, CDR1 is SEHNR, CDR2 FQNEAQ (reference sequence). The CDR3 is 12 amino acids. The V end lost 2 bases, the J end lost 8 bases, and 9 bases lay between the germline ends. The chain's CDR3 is CASSLLSGEAFF. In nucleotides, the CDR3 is TGTGCCAGCAGCTTATTGTCAGGGGAAGCTTTCTTT.

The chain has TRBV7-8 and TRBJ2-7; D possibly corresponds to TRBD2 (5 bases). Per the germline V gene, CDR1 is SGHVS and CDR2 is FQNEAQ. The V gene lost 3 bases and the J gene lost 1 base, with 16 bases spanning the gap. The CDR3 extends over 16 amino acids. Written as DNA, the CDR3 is TGTGCCAGCAGCTTGGTCCCGGCAGGACTTTCCTACGAGCAGTACTTC. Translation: CASSLVPAGLSYEQYF.

In DNA form, the CDR3 reads TGTGCCAGCAGCCACCTCAGGGGGCTCACCAACACTGAAGCTTTCTTT. This gives the protein CASSHLRGLTNTEAFF. The chain employs TRBV16 and TRBJ1-1, with TRBD1 matching over 8 bases. CDR1 and CDR2 from the germline V gene are KGHSY and FQNENV. The CDR3 sequence is 16 residues long. J gave up 2 bases and V 3 bases, and 8 bases lay outside the gene matches.

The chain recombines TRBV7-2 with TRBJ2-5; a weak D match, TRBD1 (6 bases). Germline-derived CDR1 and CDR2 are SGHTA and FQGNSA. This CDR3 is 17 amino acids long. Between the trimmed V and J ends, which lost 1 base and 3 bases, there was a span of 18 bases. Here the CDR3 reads CASSLDGRGSPKETQYF. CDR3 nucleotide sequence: TGTGCCAGCAGCTTAGACGGCAGGGGCAGTCCCAAAGAGACCCAGTACTTC.

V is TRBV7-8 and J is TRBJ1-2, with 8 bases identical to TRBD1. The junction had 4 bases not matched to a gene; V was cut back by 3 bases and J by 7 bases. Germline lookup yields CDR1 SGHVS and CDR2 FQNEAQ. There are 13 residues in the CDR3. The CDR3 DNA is TGTGCCAGCAGCTTTCAGGGGGCGGGTGGCTACACCTTC. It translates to CASSFQGAGGYTF.

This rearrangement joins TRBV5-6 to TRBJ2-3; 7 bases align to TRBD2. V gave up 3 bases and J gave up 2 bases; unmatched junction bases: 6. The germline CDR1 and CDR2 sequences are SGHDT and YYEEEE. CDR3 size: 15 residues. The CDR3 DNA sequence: TGTGCCAGCAGCTACCCGGGGGGTGCCACAGATACGCAGTATTTT. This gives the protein CASSYPGGATDTQYF.

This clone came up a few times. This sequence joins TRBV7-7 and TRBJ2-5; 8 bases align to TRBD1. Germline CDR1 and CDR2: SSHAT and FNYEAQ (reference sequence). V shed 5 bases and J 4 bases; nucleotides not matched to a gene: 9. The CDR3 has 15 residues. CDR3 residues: CASSADTGGIETQYF. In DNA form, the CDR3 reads TGTGCCAGCAGCGCGGATACAGGGGGTATAGAGACCCAGTACTTC.

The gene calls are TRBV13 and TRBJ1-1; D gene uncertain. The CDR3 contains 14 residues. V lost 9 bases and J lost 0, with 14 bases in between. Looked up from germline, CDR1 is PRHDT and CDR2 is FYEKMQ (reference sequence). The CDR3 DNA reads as TGTGCCAGTAGACTAGCTCTCATGAACACTGAAGCTTTCTTT. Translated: CASRLALMNTEAFF.

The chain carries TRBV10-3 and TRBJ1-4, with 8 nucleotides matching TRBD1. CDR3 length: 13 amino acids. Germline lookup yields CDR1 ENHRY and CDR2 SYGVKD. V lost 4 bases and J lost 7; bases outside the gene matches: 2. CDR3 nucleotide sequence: TGTGCCATCAGTGGTGACAGGGGTGAAAAACTGTTTTTT. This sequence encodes CAISGDRGEKLFF.

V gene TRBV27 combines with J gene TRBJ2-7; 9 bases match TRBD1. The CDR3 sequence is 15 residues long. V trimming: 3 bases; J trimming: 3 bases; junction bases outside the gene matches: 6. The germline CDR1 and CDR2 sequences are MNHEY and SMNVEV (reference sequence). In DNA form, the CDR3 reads TGTGCCAGCAGTTTTACCGGGACAGGGAACTACGAGCAGTACTTC. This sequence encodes CASSFTGTGNYEQYF.

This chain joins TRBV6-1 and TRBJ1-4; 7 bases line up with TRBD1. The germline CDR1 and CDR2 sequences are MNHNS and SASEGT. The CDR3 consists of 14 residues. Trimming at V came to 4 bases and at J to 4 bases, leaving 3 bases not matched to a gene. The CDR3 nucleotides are TGTGCCAGCAGTGGGAGGGGGCATAATGAAAAACTGTTTTTT. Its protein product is CASSGRGHNEKLFF.

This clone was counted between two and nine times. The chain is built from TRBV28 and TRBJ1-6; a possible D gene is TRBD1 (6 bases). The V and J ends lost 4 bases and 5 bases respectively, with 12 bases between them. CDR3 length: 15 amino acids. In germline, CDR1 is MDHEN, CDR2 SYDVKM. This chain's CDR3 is CASSYGGQDNSPLHF. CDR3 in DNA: TGTGCCAGCAGTTACGGGGGGCAGGATAATTCACCCCTCCACTTT.

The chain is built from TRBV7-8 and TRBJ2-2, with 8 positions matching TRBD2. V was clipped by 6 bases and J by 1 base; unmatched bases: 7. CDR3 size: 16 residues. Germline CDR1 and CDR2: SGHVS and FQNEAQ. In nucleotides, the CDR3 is TGTGCCAGCAGACCCCGACTAGCGATGAACACCGGGGAGCTGTTTTTT. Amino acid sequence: CASRPRLAMNTGELFF.

The CDR3 loop is CASMEGQGPSTDTQYF. The DNA of the CDR3 is TGTGCCAGCATGGAAGGACAGGGGCCTAGCACAGATACGCAGTATTTT. J is TRBJ2-3 and V is TRBV2, with 9 nucleotides matching TRBD1. Per the germline V gene, CDR1 is SNHLY and CDR2 is FYNNEI. V dropped 7 bases and J dropped 0; count of bases not matched to a gene: 8. This CDR3 spans 16 amino acids. Together with reference TRBV2 and TRBJ2-3, the CDR3 gives the full variable domain: EPEVTQTPSHQVTQMGQEVILRCVPISNHLYFYWYRQILGQKVEFLVSFYNNEISEKSEIFDDQFSVERPDGSNFTLKIRSTKLEDSAMYFCASMEGQGPSTDTQYFGPGTRLTVL.

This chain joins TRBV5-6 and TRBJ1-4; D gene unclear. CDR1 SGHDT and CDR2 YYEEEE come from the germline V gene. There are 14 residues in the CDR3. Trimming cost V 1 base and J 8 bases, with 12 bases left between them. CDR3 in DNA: TGTGCCAGCAGCTTGTGGACTTTCGAAGAAAAACTGTTTTTT. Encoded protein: CASSLWTFEEKLFF.

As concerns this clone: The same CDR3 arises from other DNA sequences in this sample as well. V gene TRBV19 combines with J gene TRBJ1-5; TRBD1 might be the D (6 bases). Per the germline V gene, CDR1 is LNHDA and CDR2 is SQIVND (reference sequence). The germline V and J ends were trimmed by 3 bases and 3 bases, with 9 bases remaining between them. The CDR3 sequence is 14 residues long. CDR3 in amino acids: CASSIRDTNQPQHF. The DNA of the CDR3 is TGTGCCAGTAGTATCCGGGACACCAATCAGCCCCAGCATTTT.

The CDR3 reads CASSDEGASNQPQHF. The DNA for the CDR3 is TGTGCCAGCAGTGATGAGGGGGCGAGCAATCAGCCCCAGCATTTT. The chain links TRBV6-1 to TRBJ1-5; 7 bases agree with TRBD1. V dropped 3 bases and J dropped 1; count of bases not matched to a gene: 3. The CDR3 is 15 residues long. Looked up from germline, CDR1 is MNHNS and CDR2 is SASEGT.

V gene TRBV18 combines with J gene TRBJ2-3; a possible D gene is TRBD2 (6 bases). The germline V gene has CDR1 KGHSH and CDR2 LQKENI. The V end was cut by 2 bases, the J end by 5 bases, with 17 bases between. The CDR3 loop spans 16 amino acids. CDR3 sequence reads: CASSPGRLGVGDTQYF. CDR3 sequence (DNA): TGTGCCAGCTCACCAGGCCGACTAGGGGTTGGAGATACGCAGTATTTT.

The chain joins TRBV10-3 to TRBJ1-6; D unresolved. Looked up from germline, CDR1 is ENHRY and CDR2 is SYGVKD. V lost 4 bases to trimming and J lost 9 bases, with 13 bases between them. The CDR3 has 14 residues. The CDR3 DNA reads TGTGCCATCAGTGGTCAGATTTTTGCTTCACCCCTCCACTTT. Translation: CAISGQIFASPLHF.

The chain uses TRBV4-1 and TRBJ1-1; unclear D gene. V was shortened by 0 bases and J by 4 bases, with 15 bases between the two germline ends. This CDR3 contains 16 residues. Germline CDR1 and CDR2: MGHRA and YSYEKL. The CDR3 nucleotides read TGCGCCAGCAGCCAAGAACCGGGAATCCCGGGCACTGAAGCTTTCTTT. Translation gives CASSQEPGIPGTEAFF.